Listed here is a single T cell receptor beta chain. Its antigen remains unidentified. Base quality data are lacking; no much larger clone is found one base away. The sample belongs to a study of memory CD4+ T cells and cytomegalovirus serostatus (dated by TCRdb to the late 2010s). About the investigation overall: The 33 healthy Belgian adults in the cohort included 9 who were CMV seropositive and roughly 25 who were CMV seronegative. CD4+ memory TCRbeta repertoires of a Belgian cohort with known cytomegalovirus serostatus were sequenced in order to replicate a published TCR-based CMV serostatus classifier.

General study outcomes and caveats: Of around 160 previously reported CMV-associated TCRbeta sequences, about 68 appeared in the CD4+ memory repertoires, each in one to five individuals. The results were interpreted as suggesting that the CMV-associated TCR signature is largely present in the CD4+ memory repertoire. Unlike the original study, which covered naive and memory CD4+ and CD8+ populations, the Belgian study sequenced only CD4+CD45RO+ memory cells. For CMV serostatus prediction, a median bootstrapped AUC of about 0.94 was reached with the original framework, and a median bootstrapped AUC of roughly 0.92 was reached with a US-trained random forest. The original-framework classifier achieved a median bootstrapped AUC of about 0.94 with a 95% CI of 0.76-1.00 on the Belgian cohort.

A FACSAria II was used to sort memory CD4+ T cells, defined as single viable CD3+CD4+CD8-CD45RO+ cells. To determine CMV serostatus, a Roche Elecsys assay was used that detects serum IgG against CMV pp150, pp28, p38 and p52. After thawing, total CD4+ T cells were enriched by positive selection with CD4 magnetic microbeads. The samples came from a separate study whose specific focus was interrogating the CD4+ T cell memory repertoire. Following standard operating procedures, peripheral blood mononuclear cells were isolated and cryopreserved, while serum was kept at -80 degrees C. The staining relied on CD3-PerCP (BW264/56), CD4-APC (RPA-T4), CD45RO-PE (UCHT1) and CD8-Pacific Orange (3B5) antibodies, and Sytox blue was used to exclude non-viable cells. Reading from cysteine to phenylalanine, the CDR3 counts 12 amino acids. Only CDR3 DNA remains: 36 bases, in frame from the first base. V is cut by 7 bases and J by 6 bases, and the space between the germline ends is 12 bases. The germline V gene yields MNHNS for CDR1 and SASEGT for CDR2.

Genomic DNA was extracted from sorted cells with the Quick-DNA Microprep Kit. Amplification of TCRbeta DNA was done with the immunoSEQ hsTCRbeta kit, following the protocol from the manufacturer. An Illumina MiSeq instrument was used to sequence the TCRbeta libraries. As for the original processing: Removing out-of-frame sequences left under 2.5 million distinct TCRbeta sequences, an average of around 67,000 per individual. Each individual was scored by the count of around 160 previously reported CMV-associated TCRbeta sequences and the total productive distinct TCRbeta count. A beta-binomial model was reimplemented in Python, and random forests from scikit-learn, run with default parameters, were trained on data from the US cohort. Classifier performance on the Belgian cohort was reported as the median AUC with percentile confidence intervals calculated over 10,000 bootstrap iterations. This immuneACCESS table, as held by TCRdb, lists in-frame sequences with V and J called but not all clones. Of the missing ones, under half trace to an unresolved V gene in checked studies; the others have no known cause. D and trimming come from the DNA, and the V and J calls and clone size come from that table. Present in this sample are about 60,000 clones, roughly four fifths of which were seen just once. Jointly, the top ten make up around 0.83% of the sample.

The receptor chain draws on TRBV6-1 and TRBJ1-1; confidence is insufficient to name the D gene. The clonotype originates from an adult in good health and CMV-seronegative. Sequencing was performed on memory CD4+ T cells from blood. The base sequence is TGTGCCAGCAAGGTTGGTCGCGCTGAAGCTTTCTTT. This sequence encodes CASKVGRAEAFF.